Described below is a single T cell receptor (beta chain) sequence and its context. No antigen is known for it. V gave up 3 bases and J gave up 4 bases; unmatched junction bases: 7. Germline V gene lookup returns CDR1 SGDLS and CDR2 YYNGEE. This CDR3 is built from 16 residues. The data belong to a study of T cell repertoires in cytomegalovirus infection. Study conclusions and caveats: HLA-C-restricted CMV clonotypes gave the most frequent clonotype in two of eight donors.

In TCRdb, the reads were re-called with MiXCR into one record per CDR3 protein. The sample lists some 900,000 distinct CDR3 sequences, around a third occurring once. The sample in question was cultured CD8+ T cells from PBMCs, obtained from culture after CMV antigen stimulation. The chain is built from TRBV9 and TRBJ2-3; 11 nucleotides agree with TRBD2. The receptor comes from a human donor in good health (CMV status not recorded). Some clones in this sample may be carry-over from other donors' samples. The CDR3 sequence: CASSALAGGAPDTQYF. The CDR3 nucleotides read TGTGCCAGCAGCGCATTAGCGGGGGGGGCCCCAGATACGCAGTATTTT.